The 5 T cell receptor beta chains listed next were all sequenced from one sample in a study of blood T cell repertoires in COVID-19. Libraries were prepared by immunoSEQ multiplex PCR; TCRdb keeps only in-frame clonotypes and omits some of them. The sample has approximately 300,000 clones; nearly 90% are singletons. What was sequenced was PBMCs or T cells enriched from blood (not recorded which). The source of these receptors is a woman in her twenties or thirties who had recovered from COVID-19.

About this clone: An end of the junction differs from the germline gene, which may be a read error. The CDR3 DNA sequence: TGCGCCAGCAGCCTGTCCCGGGACAGGGACTTCCCCAGGCAATTT. Translating it yields CASSLSRDRDFPRQF. J is TRBJ1-1 and V is TRBV5-1, with 9 bases fitting TRBD1. The CDR3 has 15 residues. Germline values: CDR1 SGHRS, CDR2 YFSETQ.

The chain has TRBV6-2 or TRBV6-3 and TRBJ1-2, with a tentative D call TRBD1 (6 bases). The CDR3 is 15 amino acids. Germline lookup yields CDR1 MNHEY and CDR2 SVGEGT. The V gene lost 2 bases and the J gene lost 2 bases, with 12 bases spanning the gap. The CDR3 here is CASSYQRQVNYGYTF. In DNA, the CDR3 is TGTGCCAGCAGTTACCAAAGACAGGTCAACTATGGCTACACCTTC.

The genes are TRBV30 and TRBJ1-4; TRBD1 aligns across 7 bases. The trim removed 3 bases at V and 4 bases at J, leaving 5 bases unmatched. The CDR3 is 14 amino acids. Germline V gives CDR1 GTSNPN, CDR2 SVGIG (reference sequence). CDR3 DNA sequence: TGTGCCTGGAGCGGCCAGGGGGTTAATGAAAAACTGTTTTTT. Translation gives CAWSGQGVNEKLFF.

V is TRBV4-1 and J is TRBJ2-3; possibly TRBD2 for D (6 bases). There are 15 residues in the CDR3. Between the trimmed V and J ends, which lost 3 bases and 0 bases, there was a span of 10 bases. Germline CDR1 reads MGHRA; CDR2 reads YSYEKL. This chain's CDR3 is CASSQGGLSTDTQYF. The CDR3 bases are TGCGCCAGCAGCCAGGGAGGTCTTAGCACAGATACGCAGTATTTT.

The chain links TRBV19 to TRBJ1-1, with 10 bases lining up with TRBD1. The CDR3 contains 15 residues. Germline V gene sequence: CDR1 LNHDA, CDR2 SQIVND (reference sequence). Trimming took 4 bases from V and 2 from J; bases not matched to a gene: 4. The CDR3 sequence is CASSNRTGGNTEAFF. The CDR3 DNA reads TGTGCCAGTAGTAATCGGACAGGGGGTAACACTGAAGCTTTCTTT.